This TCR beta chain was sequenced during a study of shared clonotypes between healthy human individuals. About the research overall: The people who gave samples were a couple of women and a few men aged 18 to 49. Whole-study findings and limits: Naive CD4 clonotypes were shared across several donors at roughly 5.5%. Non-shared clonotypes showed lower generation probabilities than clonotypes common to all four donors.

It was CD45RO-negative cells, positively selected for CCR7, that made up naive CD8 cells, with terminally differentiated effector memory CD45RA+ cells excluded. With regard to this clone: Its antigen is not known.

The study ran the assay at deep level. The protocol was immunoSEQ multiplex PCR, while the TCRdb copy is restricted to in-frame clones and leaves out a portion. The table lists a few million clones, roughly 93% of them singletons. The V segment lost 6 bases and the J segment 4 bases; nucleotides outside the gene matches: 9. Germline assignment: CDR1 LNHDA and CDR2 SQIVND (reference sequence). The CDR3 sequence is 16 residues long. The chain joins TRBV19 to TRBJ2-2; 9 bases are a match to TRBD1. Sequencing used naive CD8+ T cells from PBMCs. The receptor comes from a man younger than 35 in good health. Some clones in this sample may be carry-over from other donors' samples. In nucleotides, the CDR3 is TGTGCCAGTAGGGCGACAGGGGGGATGATCACCGGGGAGCTGTTTTTT. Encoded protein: CASRATGGMITGELFF.